Listed here are 13 T cell receptor beta chains from one sample, sequenced in a study of T-cell memory formation after mild COVID-19. Using its own MiXCR run on the 5' RACE reads, TCRdb lists one record per CDR3 protein. The repertoire includes fewer than 650,000 distinct CDR3 sequences, around 16% of them detected once, and about 7.4% sits in the top ten. Material: PBMCs or a T cell subset sorted from them (not recorded which). These receptors were collected from an adult woman who had mild COVID-19 (a few samples of this study predate the infection). Cell type and time point are not known.

The chain recombines TRBV6-5 with TRBJ1-1; possibly TRBD1 for D (5 bases). The CDR3 loop spans 15 amino acids. CDR1 and CDR2 from the germline V gene are MNHEY and SVGAGI. The V end was cut by 4 bases, the J end by 1 base, with 13 bases between. The CDR3 DNA sequence: TGTGCCAGCAGTTTACAAATGGGGGAGAACACTGAAGCTTTCTTT. Amino acid sequence: CASSLQMGENTEAFF.

The sample holds a few counts of this clonotype. J is TRBJ2-1 and V is TRBV9, with TRBD2 identical over 8 bases. Per the germline V gene, CDR1 is SGDLS and CDR2 is YYNGEE. The CDR3 is made up of 16 amino acids. After removal of 0 bases from V and 3 bases from J, the junction contained 5 bases not matched to a gene. In DNA, the CDR3 is TGTGCCAGCAGCGTAGGTCCGGGGGGGGGCTACAATGAGCAGTTCTTC. Its protein product is CASSVGPGGGYNEQFF.

This clonotype showed up just a few times. The chain has TRBV4-1 and TRBJ2-1; D call uncertain. V dropped 1 base and J dropped 7 bases, with 8 bases sitting between them. The CDR3 has 13 residues. Germline V CDR1 and CDR2: MGHRA, YSYEKL. This CDR3 reads CASSQVDINEQFF. The CDR3 DNA is TGCGCCAGCAGCCAAGTCGATATAAATGAGCAGTTCTTC.

With respect to this clonotype: One end of the junction varies from germline; a read error may be responsible. The chain links TRBV6-1 to TRBJ1-6; D gene uncertain. The germline V gene has CDR1 MNHNS and CDR2 SASEGT. The CDR3 contains 14 residues. CDR3 sequence (DNA): TGTGCCAGCAGTGCTCCGGGCGATAATTCAACCCTCCACTTT. Protein product: CASSAPGDNSTLHF.

The chain couples TRBV24-1 to TRBJ2-5; the D gene could be TRBD1 or TRBD2 (5 bases each). The germline V gene has CDR1 KGHDR and CDR2 SFDVKD. This CDR3 spans 16 amino acids. Trimming removed 4 bases from V and 7 bases from J, with 21 bases in between. CDR3 in amino acids: CATSEWDLGVDSTQYF. The DNA for the CDR3 is TGTGCCACCAGTGAATGGGACCTAGGGGTAGATTCGACCCAGTACTTC.

The chain is built from TRBV6-2 or TRBV6-3 and TRBJ2-3; 15 bases match TRBD2. This CDR3 has 15 amino acids. The germline V gene encodes CDR1 MNHEY and CDR2 SVGEGT. With V trimmed by 8 bases and J by 6 bases, 6 bases remained unmatched. The chain's CDR3 is CASEDGLAGGDTQYF. The CDR3 DNA reads as TGTGCCAGCGAGGATGGACTAGCGGGAGGGGATACGCAGTATTTT.

This clonotype was counted ten times or more. CDR3: CASSQDRLGTIGYTF. CDR3 DNA: TGTGCCAGCAGCCAAGATAGGCTCGGGACTATTGGCTACACCTTC. The J gene is TRBJ1-2, the V gene TRBV3-1, with TRBD1 as a possible D gene (5 bases). The V end lost 0 bases, the J end lost 7 bases, and 15 bases lay between the germline ends. Germline loops: CDR1 LGHDT, CDR2 YNNKEL (reference sequence). This CDR3 region has 15 residues.

This clonotype was detected only a few times. V is TRBV7-9 and J is TRBJ2-7; D uncertain. Deletions cut 5 bases from V and 2 bases from J, with 7 bases between. The CDR3 totals 12 residues. CDR1 is SEHNR and CDR2 is FQNEAQ in the germline V gene (reference sequence). CDR3 DNA: TGTGCCAGCAGCGACCGCCCCTACGAGCAGTACTTC. Translated: CASSDRPYEQYF.

This chain connects TRBV5-4 to TRBJ1-2, with D maybe TRBD1 (6 bases). With 4 bases removed from V and 2 bases from J, the gap between germline ends came to 15 bases. This CDR3 contains 15 residues. In germline, CDR1 is SGHNT, CDR2 YYREEE (reference sequence). The DNA for the CDR3 is TGTGCCAGCAGCCGGCCAGACAGGCCCAACTATGGCTACACCTTC. Amino acid sequence: CASSRPDRPNYGYTF.

The rearrangement links TRBV7-3 to TRBJ2-2, with D tentatively TRBD2 (5 bases). Germline-derived CDR1 and CDR2 are SGHTA and FQGTGA. This CDR3 has 16 residues. Trimming removed 3 bases at V and 4 bases at J, with 15 bases between. CDR3 coding DNA: TGTGCCAGCAGCTTGTTACCCGGGGTAGGCACCGGGGAGCTGTTTTTT. It translates to CASSLLPGVGTGELFF. Using reference TRBV7-3 and TRBJ2-2 for the parts outside the CDR3, the full variable domain is GAGVSQTPSNKVTEKGKYVELRCDPISGHTALYWYRQSLGQGPEFLIYFQGTGAADDSGLPNDRFFAVRPEGSVSTLKIQRTERGDSAVYLCASSLLPGVGTGELFFGEGSRLTVL.

V usage is TRBV20-1 and J usage is TRBJ1-1, with unresolved D. The CDR3 runs 15 residues. The germline V and J ends were trimmed by 1 base and 0 bases, with 12 bases remaining between them. In germline, CDR1 is DFQATT, CDR2 SNEGSKA (reference sequence). The CDR3 DNA follows: TGCAGTGCTAGAGGGCACTCCCTCTTGAACACTGAAGCTTTCTTT. Residues: CSARGHSLLNTEAFF.

J is TRBJ2-3 and V is TRBV24-1; D tentatively fits TRBD1 or TRBD2 (5 bases each). The V gene lost 4 bases and the J gene lost 1 base, with 14 bases spanning the gap. CDR1 is KGHDR and CDR2 is SFDVKD in the germline V gene. The CDR3 is 16 residues long. This CDR3 is CATSEGDGTRTDTQYF. The DNA for the CDR3 is TGTGCCACCAGTGAAGGGGACGGCACCCGCACAGATACGCAGTATTTT.

The chain combines TRBV2 with TRBJ1-2; D gene unclear. Per germline, CDR1 SNHLY and CDR2 FYNNEI. The length of the CDR3 is 13 residues. The V gene lost 6 bases and the J gene lost 4 bases, with 12 bases spanning the gap. The CDR3 reads CASRFTAIYGYTF. The CDR3 nucleotides are TGTGCCAGCAGATTTACAGCGATCTATGGCTACACCTTC.